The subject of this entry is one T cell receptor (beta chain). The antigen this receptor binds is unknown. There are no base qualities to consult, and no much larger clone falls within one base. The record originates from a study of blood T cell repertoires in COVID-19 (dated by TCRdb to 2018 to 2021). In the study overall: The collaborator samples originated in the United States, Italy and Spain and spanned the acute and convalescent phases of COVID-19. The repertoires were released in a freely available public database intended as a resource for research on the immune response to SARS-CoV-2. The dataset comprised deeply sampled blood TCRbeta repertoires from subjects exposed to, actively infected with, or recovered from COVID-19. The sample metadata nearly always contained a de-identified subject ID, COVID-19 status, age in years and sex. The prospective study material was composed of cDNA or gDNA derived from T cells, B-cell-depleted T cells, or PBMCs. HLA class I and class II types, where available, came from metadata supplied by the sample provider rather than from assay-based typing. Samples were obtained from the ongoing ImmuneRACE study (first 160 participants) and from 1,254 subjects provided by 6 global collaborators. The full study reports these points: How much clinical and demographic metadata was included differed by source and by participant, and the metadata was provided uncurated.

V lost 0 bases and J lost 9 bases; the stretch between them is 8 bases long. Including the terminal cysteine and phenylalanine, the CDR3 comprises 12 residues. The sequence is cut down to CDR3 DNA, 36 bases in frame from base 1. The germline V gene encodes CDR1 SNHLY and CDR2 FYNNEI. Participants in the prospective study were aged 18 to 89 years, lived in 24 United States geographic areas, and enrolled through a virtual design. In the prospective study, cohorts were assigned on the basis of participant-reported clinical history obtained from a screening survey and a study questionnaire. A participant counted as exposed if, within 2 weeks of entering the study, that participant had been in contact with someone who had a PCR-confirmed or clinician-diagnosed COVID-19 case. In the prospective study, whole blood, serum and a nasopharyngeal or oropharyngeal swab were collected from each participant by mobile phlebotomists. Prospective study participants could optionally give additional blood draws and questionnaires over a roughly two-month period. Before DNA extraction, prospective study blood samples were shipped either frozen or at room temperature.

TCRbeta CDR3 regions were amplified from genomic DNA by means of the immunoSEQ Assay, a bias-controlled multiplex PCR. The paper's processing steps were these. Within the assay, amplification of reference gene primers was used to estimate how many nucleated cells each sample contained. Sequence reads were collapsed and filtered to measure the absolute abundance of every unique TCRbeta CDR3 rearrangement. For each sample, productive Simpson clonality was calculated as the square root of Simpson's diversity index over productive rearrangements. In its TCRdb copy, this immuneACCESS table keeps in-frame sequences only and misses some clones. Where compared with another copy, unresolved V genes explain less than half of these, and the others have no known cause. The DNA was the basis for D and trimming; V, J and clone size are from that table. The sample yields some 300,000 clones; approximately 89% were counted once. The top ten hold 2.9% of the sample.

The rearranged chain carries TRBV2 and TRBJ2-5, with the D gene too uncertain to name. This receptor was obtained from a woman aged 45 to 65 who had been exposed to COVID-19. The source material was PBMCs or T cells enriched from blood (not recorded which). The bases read TGTGCCAGCAGTGAAGCGAGTGTCTCCCAGTACTTC. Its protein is CASSEASVSQYF.